This T cell receptor beta chain is from a study of identifying expanded T cells in peripheral blood. Study-wide findings and caveats: Over around two and four weeks, about 15 and 19 clones changed, versus around 1.2 between replicates. Variance in clone template counts between two-week samples significantly increased with total template count across all healthy donors.

As concerns this clone: The antigen is unknown.

Collection occurred without any documented infections or immune events in donors. The CDR3 is 14 amino acids. With 2 bases removed from V and 1 base from J, the gap between germline ends came to 8 bases. Germline CDR1 and CDR2: SGHTA and FQGNSA. The assay was immunoSEQ multiplex PCR, and TCRdb's table has in-frame clones only and misses some. The sample carries over 70,000 clones, around 89% recorded once. The receptor was derived from a person aged 18 to 70 in good health. Sequences were obtained from blood. The V call is TRBV7-2, the J call TRBJ1-1, with D uncertain. DNA of the CDR3: TGTGCCAGCAGCTTAAGGAGCGCGAACACTGAAGCTTTCTTT. It yields the protein CASSLRSANTEAFF. Full variable domain (remainder filled in from reference TRBV7-2 and TRBJ1-1): GAGVSQSPSNKVTEKGKDVELRCDPISGHTALYWYRQSLGQGLEFLIYFQGNSAPDKSGLPSDRFSAERTGGSVSTLTIQRTQQEDSAVYLCASSLRSANTEAFFGQGTRLTVV.